The 14 T cell receptor beta chains given below trace back to one sample, sequenced in a study of blood T cell repertoires in COVID-19. Assay used: immunoSEQ multiplex PCR; TCRdb lists only in-frame clones, some missing. The table shows about 33,000 clones, with approximately 90% occurring only once. Input material: peripheral blood. The receptors stem from a human donor in a cohort sampled during active COVID-19.

The chain recombines TRBV6-1 with TRBJ2-3; D perhaps matches TRBD2 (5 bases). Germline loops: CDR1 MNHNS, CDR2 SASEGT. The CDR3 runs to 19 residues. Trimming pared 1 base from V and 1 base from J, leaving 21 bases between. The DNA of the CDR3 is TGTGCCAGCAGTGAAGGGGCGGGCCCAGGCCTTTTGGGCACAGATACGCAGTATTTT. Amino acid sequence: CASSEGAGPGLLGTDTQYF.

The chain uses TRBV5-4 and TRBJ2-7; D might be TRBD1 (6 bases). From germline, CDR1 is SGHNT and CDR2 YYREEE (reference sequence). The CDR3 is made up of 14 amino acids. V lost 3 bases and J lost 2, with 12 bases in between. The CDR3 nucleotides read TGTGCCAGCAGCTCTACTGACAGGACCTACGAGCAGTACTTC. This sequence encodes CASSSTDRTYEQYF.

The V gene is TRBV6-2 or TRBV6-3, the J gene TRBJ2-3; TRBD2 matches 9 bases. Germline CDR1 reads MNHEY; CDR2 reads SVGEGT. CDR3 length: 17 residues. V shed 0 bases, J shed 1 base, and the junction held 5 bases outside the gene matches. The CDR3: CASSYSPSGERTDTQYF. In DNA form, the CDR3 reads TGTGCCAGCAGTTACTCTCCTAGCGGGGAGCGCACAGATACGCAGTATTTT.

This chain connects TRBV3-1 (or the pseudogene TRBV3-2) to TRBJ2-7; D remains ambiguous. V dropped 0 bases and J dropped 3 bases, with 15 bases sitting between them. The CDR3 has 16 residues. Germline V gene lookup returns CDR1 LGHDT and CDR2 YNNKEL (reference sequence). This CDR3 reads CASSQEVAVRFYEQYF. The CDR3 DNA follows: TGTGCCAGCAGCCAAGAGGTTGCGGTTCGTTTCTACGAGCAGTACTTC.

The chain combines TRBV6-7 with TRBJ1-2; D is unclear. Being an ORF, TRBV6-7 has a function that is uncertain. This CDR3 comprises 14 residues. V was clipped by 2 bases and J by 1 base, with 8 bases between them. CDR3 in DNA: TGTGCCAGCAGTTACGGCCAGAATAACTATGGCTACACCTTC. Translating it yields CASSYGQNNYGYTF.

Details on this clone: The junction does not match germline at one end; this may be a read error. V and J are TRBV12-3 or TRBV12-4 and TRBJ2-7; 7 nucleotides match TRBD1. The CDR3 contains 12 residues. The CDR3 DNA is TGTGCCAGCAGGAGGGACCTGGGACAGCCTGACTTC. This gives the protein CASRRDLGQPDF.

This chain joins TRBV15 and TRBJ1-5, with D possibly being TRBD1 (5 bases). The V end lost 11 bases, the J end lost 0 bases, and 11 bases lay between the germline ends. The CDR3 is 13 residues long. The V gene's germline CDR1 is LNHNV and CDR2 YYDKDF (reference sequence). CDR3 DNA: TGTGCCGCTGGGGCGGATAGCAATCAGCCCCAGCATTTT. Protein: CAAGADSNQPQHF.

The chain combines TRBV19 with TRBJ1-1, with 7 bases matching TRBD1. The CDR3 has 13 amino acids. V lost 2 bases and J lost 11; bases outside the gene matches: 8. Germline lookup yields CDR1 LNHDA and CDR2 SQIVND (reference sequence). The CDR3 spells CASSISPRQGAFF. For the CDR3, the DNA is TGTGCCAGTAGTATATCCCCCCGACAGGGTGCTTTCTTT.

This clone was picked up one time. This chain uses TRBV6-5 with TRBJ1-1; D is possibly TRBD1 (5 bases). The germline V gene encodes CDR1 MNHEY and CDR2 SVGAGI. With 6 bases removed from V and 1 base from J, the gap between germline ends came to 15 bases. This CDR3 comprises 15 residues. The CDR3 DNA is TGTGCCAGCAGCAAGCAGGGATCCCCGAACACTGAAGCTTTCTTT. Translated, it gives CASSKQGSPNTEAFF.

The chain recombines TRBV7-6 with TRBJ1-3; D gene uncertain. The CDR3 totals 15 residues. Deletions cut 5 bases from V and 0 bases from J, with 11 bases between. CDR1 is SGHVS, CDR2 FNYEAQ, per germline. The CDR3 loop is CASSLTRNSGNTIYF. The CDR3 DNA reads TGTGCCAGCAGCCTTACAAGAAACTCTGGAAACACCATATATTTT.

The chain joins TRBV10-3 to TRBJ2-1; 7 bases map to TRBD1. V dropped 5 bases and J dropped 6; count of bases not matched to a gene: 4. The CDR3 contains 13 residues. Germline loops: CDR1 ENHRY, CDR2 SYGVKD. The chain's CDR3 is CAISRQGANEQFF. Written as DNA, the CDR3 is TGTGCCATCAGTCGACAGGGTGCCAATGAGCAGTTCTTC.

This chain links TRBV5-1 with TRBJ2-5, with D maybe TRBD1 (7 bases). V was trimmed by 0 bases and J by 3 bases, leaving 12 bases between them. Germline CDR1 is SGHRS and CDR2 is YFSETQ. The CDR3 loop spans 15 amino acids. CDR3 loop: CASSLEGRGEETQYF. The CDR3 region has the DNA TGCGCCAGCAGCTTGGAGGGCAGGGGGGAAGAGACCCAGTACTTC.

The V and J genes are TRBV6-5 and TRBJ1-2; 7 bases match TRBD1. Germline V CDR1 and CDR2: MNHEY, SVGAGI. Trimming took 2 bases from V and 4 from J; bases not matched to a gene: 4. This CDR3 is 14 amino acids long. The CDR3 sequence: CASSYTAGGYGYTF. The CDR3 nucleotides read TGTGCCAGCAGTTACACAGCAGGGGGCTATGGCTACACCTTC.

V usage is TRBV11-2 and J usage is TRBJ1-2, with D perhaps TRBD1 (5 bases). The CDR3 has 13 amino acids. Trimming removed 5 bases at V and 4 bases at J, with 11 bases between. Germline CDR1 SGHAT, CDR2 FQNNGV. CDR3: CASSTREGYGYTF. CDR3 bases: TGTGCCAGCAGCACCAGGGAGGGCTATGGCTACACCTTC.